This TCR beta chain was identified during a study of cytomegalovirus exposure and HLA in healthy donors. A multiplex PCR was run with 60 Vbeta primers and 13 Jbeta primers. The repertoire was sequenced with immunoSEQ multiplex PCR; TCRdb's copy has only in-frame clones and lacks some. The table lists some 200,000 clones. Germline V gene lookup returns CDR1 LGHNA and CDR2 YNFKEQ. The CDR3 consists of 18 residues. V lost 0 bases and J lost 9, with 21 bases in between. Specimen: PBMCs. The receptor was derived from a boy younger than 18 in good health and CMV-seronegative. V usage is TRBV4-2 and J usage is TRBJ1-6, with D tentatively TRBD1 (6 bases). This CDR3 is CASSQDQGLTGNGSPLHF. The CDR3 DNA sequence: TGTGCCAGCAGCCAAGATCAAGGACTCACAGGGAATGGTTCACCCCTCCACTTT.